This entry features one TCR beta chain sequence. Its specificity is not known. The data were obtained in a study of cytomegalovirus exposure and HLA in healthy donors. Looking at the study overall: Under 85% of around 390 genotyped donors fell in the Caucasian-associated ancestry cluster. Findings of the study overall: Some V segments could not be told apart, so they were left out, TRBV6-2 and TRBV6-3 among them. The study had only CMV serostatus as immune exposure information. Cytomegalovirus-associated status was assigned to 164 TCR beta chains.

The V and J ends lost 1 base and 5 bases respectively, with 17 bases between them. The CDR3 extends over 16 amino acids. Germline V gene data show CDR1 as SGHTA and CDR2 as FQGNSA. PCR employed 60 Vbeta and 13 Jbeta primers. Produced via immunoSEQ multiplex PCR; TCRdb's table is partial and in-frame only. The data contain a few hundred thousand clones, about 80% of them seen just once; the ten biggest clones take up 2.9%. Source material: PBMCs. The receptor comes from a woman under 40 in good health and CMV-seronegative. The chain links TRBV7-2 to TRBJ2-5; D is perhaps TRBD2 (5 bases). The CDR3 loop is CASSLVIAGGPETQYF. The CDR3 nucleotides read TGTGCCAGCAGCTTAGTGATAGCCGGAGGTCCGGAGACCCAGTACTTC. The whole variable domain, remainder taken from reference TRBV7-2 and TRBJ2-5, is GAGVSQSPSNKVTEKGKDVELRCDPISGHTALYWYRQSLGQGLEFLIYFQGNSAPDKSGLPSDRFSAERTGGSVSTLTIQRTQQEDSAVYLCASSLVIAGGPETQYFGPGTRLLVL.